This record covers a single TCR beta chain. Antigen: not known. Cultured CD4+ T-cell DNA underwent Oncomine TCR Beta short-read sequencing. TCRdb used MiXCR to reprocess the PCR reads, holding one entry per CDR3 protein. The table lists 15,000 to 20,000 distinct CDR3 sequences, under 80% of them singletons. The CDR3 covers 15 residues. V gave up 4 bases and J gave up 0 bases, with 11 bases separating them. This record belongs to a study of vaccination and CD4 T cells after COVID-19. Study summary: Post-COVID samples were collected a median 101 days following diagnosis, spanning 35 to 161. Whole-study results and caveats: Median counts of SARS-CoV-2-reactive clonotypes increased from roughly 21 to 40; this difference was not significant.

This sample's treatment: roughly 11-day PBMC culture with coronavirus spike peptide pools or control peptides (ViraFEST assay). This TCR was recovered from a human donor who had recovered from COVID-19. Sequences were obtained from CD4+ T cells from blood, cultured in vitro. J is TRBJ2-3 and V is TRBV12-3 or TRBV12-4; tentatively, D is TRBD1 (6 bases). CDR3 amino acids: CASSWAQGSTDTQYF. Here the CDR3 DNA reads TGTGCCAGCAGTTGGGCACAGGGAAGCACAGATACGCAGTATTTT.